This is a list of T cell receptor beta chains from one sample in a study of blood T cells in healthy people across ages. One entry per CDR3 protein results from TCRdb running MiXCR on the 5' RACE reads. The table shows some 1.8 million distinct CDR3 sequences, with about 39% occurring only once. Source material: blood. All receptors come from a human donor in good health. The CDR3 runs from the conserved cysteine through the conserved F or W.

V gene	J gene	CDR3 protein
TRBV10-3	TRBJ2-1	CAISESSGEGLYNEQFF
TRBV12-3/TRBV12-4	TRBJ1-5	CASSFGWDQPQHF
TRBV10-2	TRBJ1-2	CASSDGDRSRGYTF
TRBV6-5	TRBJ1-4	CASSYSRGRNEKLFF
TRBV2	TRBJ2-3	CASSAQRGGGDTQYF
TRBV6-1	TRBJ1-5	CATSRARVGNQPQHF
TRBV20-1	TRBJ2-5	CSASTSGGFVETQYF
TRBV2	TRBJ2-7	CASSDRRTGPSEQYF
TRBV15	TRBJ1-4	CATSIGQGVNEKLFF
TRBV9	TRBJ2-3	CASSVATLVGSTDTQYF
TRBV7-2	TRBJ2-7	CASSLKWVDSSYEQYF
TRBV29-1	TRBJ2-1	CSVTTGGSYNEQFF
TRBV7-6	TRBJ1-2	CASSLDQGINDGYTF
TRBV20-1	TRBJ2-1	CSARGGYNEQFF
TRBV24-1	TRBJ2-1	CATSDSGDGTGVRNEQFF
TRBV10-3	TRBJ2-3	CAIKGRQHTDTQYF
TRBV12-3/TRBV12-4	TRBJ1-6	CASNALGAQQPLHF
TRBV6-5	TRBJ1-1	CASSYGSRNTEAFF
TRBV12-3/TRBV12-4	TRBJ1-1	CASRTGMNTEAFF
TRBV25-1	TRBJ2-3	CASSEQGIDTQYF
TRBV4-2	TRBJ1-5	CASSQGPTLQPQHF
TRBV7-9	TRBJ2-5	CASTSPPGPETQYF
TRBV6-2/TRBV6-3	TRBJ2-7	CASSWTTPYEQYF
TRBV12-3/TRBV12-4	TRBJ2-7	CASSLSKGGSSEQYF
TRBV10-3	TRBJ1-2	CATTEGNYGYTF
TRBV5-1	TRBJ1-4	CASSVEPPTNEKLFF
TRBV28	TRBJ2-7	CASTTQGPTYEQYF
TRBV27	TRBJ1-2	CASSFSRGRGGYTF
TRBV16	TRBJ2-7	CASSQSSADYEQYF